Below, 16 T cell receptor beta chains from the same sample are listed, as sequenced in a study of CD8 T cells in ankylosing spondylitis. TCRdb analysed the 5' RACE reads with MiXCR anew, one entry per CDR3 protein. The sample includes some 350,000 distinct CDR3 sequences, approximately 15% of them seen just once. The sequencing sample was made of blood, either unsorted or a sorted T cell fraction (not recorded which). These receptors all come from a male donor with ankylosing spondylitis or in good health (not recorded which).

This clonotype appeared a few times. The chain has TRBV19 and TRBJ2-3; D remains unclear. Looked up from germline, CDR1 is LNHDA and CDR2 is SQIVND (reference sequence). The CDR3 has 19 amino acids. Trimming cost V 5 bases and J 5 bases, with 29 bases left between them. The CDR3: CASSFRANRLQGLKDTQYF. Here the CDR3 DNA reads TGTGCCAGTAGTTTCCGGGCCAACCGCCTCCAAGGGTTAAAAGATACGCAGTATTTT.

This clonotype was counted only a few times. The V gene is TRBV6-1, the J gene TRBJ2-3; D unresolved. V lost 6 bases and J 0 bases, leaving 7 bases between the germline ends. This CDR3 spans 13 amino acids. Germline CDR1 is MNHNS and CDR2 is SASEGT. The CDR3 sequence is CASRTTSTDTQYF. CDR3 DNA: TGTGCCAGCAGAACTACAAGCACAGATACGCAGTATTTT.

The sample holds a few counts of this clonotype. The chain joins TRBV20-1 to TRBJ2-5; a weak D match, TRBD2 (7 bases). Germline V lookup: CDR1 DFQATT, CDR2 SNEGSKA (reference sequence). CDR3 length equals 14 residues. V shed 1 base and J shed 6 bases, with 15 bases lying between them. The CDR3 reads CSARGQRDKQTQYF. Here the CDR3 DNA reads TGCAGTGCTAGAGGTCAGCGGGACAAACAGACCCAGTACTTC.

This CDR3 reads CSAVGGMETQYF. The CDR3 region has the DNA TGCAGCGCCGTCGGGGGCATGGAGACCCAGTACTTC. The chain employs TRBV29-1 and TRBJ2-5; D is possibly TRBD1 or TRBD2 (6 bases each). From germline, CDR1 is SQVTM and CDR2 ANQGSEA. Trimming pared 7 bases from V and 5 bases from J, leaving 14 bases between. CDR3 size: 12 residues. The entire variable domain, with the rest obtained from reference TRBV29-1 and TRBJ2-5, is as follows: SAVISQKPSRDICQRGTSLTIQCQVDSQVTMMFWYRQQPGQSLTLIATANQGSEATYESGFVIDKFPISRPNLTFSTLTVSNMSPEDSSIYLCSAVGGMETQYFGPGTRLLVL.

V gene TRBV6-1 combines with J gene TRBJ2-1; D is undetermined. The germline CDR1 and CDR2 sequences are MNHNS and SASEGT. This CDR3 has 15 amino acids. The V end was cut by 4 bases, the J end by 8 bases, with 18 bases between. CDR3 in amino acids: CASSVDISRTYEQFF. In DNA form, the CDR3 reads TGTGCCAGCAGTGTCGACATAAGTCGCACCTATGAGCAGTTCTTC.

The chain has TRBV20-1 and TRBJ2-7, with TRBD2 matching over 10 bases. The CDR3 sequence is 16 residues long. Germline V gene lookup returns CDR1 DFQATT and CDR2 SNEGSKA (reference sequence). Losses at the gene ends were 0 bases for V and 2 bases for J; bases not matched to a gene: 7. The CDR3 protein is CSARDPLAGKAYEQYF. CDR3 nucleotides: TGCAGTGCTAGAGACCCACTAGCGGGGAAAGCCTACGAGCAGTACTTC.

This clonotype occurred a few times. The chain links TRBV27 to TRBJ2-7; D remains unclear. Looked up from germline, CDR1 is MNHEY and CDR2 is SMNVEV (reference sequence). The V gene lost 5 bases and the J gene lost 2 bases, with 10 bases spanning the gap. CDR3 length: 13 amino acids. The CDR3 sequence: CASSTGPAYEQYF. The CDR3 DNA follows: TGTGCCAGCAGTACCGGACCGGCCTACGAGCAGTACTTC.

The table lists this clonotype with a few counts. The V gene is TRBV12-3 or TRBV12-4, the J gene TRBJ1-1; no definite D call. This CDR3 has 15 amino acids. V lost 5 bases and J lost 1, with 14 bases in between. The CDR3, as DNA: TGTGCCAGCAGTCCCAGACCGTCGCAGAACACTGAAGCTTTCTTT. It yields the protein CASSPRPSQNTEAFF.

The CDR3 here is CASSLNPSGSTDTQYF. As DNA, the CDR3 is TGCGCCAGCAGCCTTAACCCTAGCGGGAGCACAGATACGCAGTATTTT. The V gene is TRBV5-1, the J gene TRBJ2-3, with 8 bases matching TRBD2. The junction had 7 bases not matched to a gene; V was cut back by 4 bases and J by 0 bases. Germline V gene sequence: CDR1 SGHRS, CDR2 YFSETQ. CDR3 size: 16 residues. The complete variable domain, with remaining parts taken from reference TRBV5-1 and TRBJ2-3, reads KAGVTQTPRYLIKTRGQQVTLSCSPISGHRSVSWYQQTPGQGLQFLFEYFSETQRNKGNFPGRFSGRQFSNSRSEMNVSTLELGDSALYLCASSLNPSGSTDTQYFGPGTRLTVL.

The chain has TRBV6-1 and TRBJ2-1; TRBD2 matches at 16 bases. The V segment lost 8 bases and the J segment 9 bases; nucleotides outside the gene matches: 4. This CDR3 has 14 residues. CDR1 MNHNS and CDR2 SASEGT come from the germline V gene. In DNA, the CDR3 is TGTGCCAGCGGGACTAGCGGGAGGGCCAGTGAGCAGTTCTTC. It specifies CASGTSGRASEQFF.

This clonotype was counted at least ten times. The CDR3 reads CASSWGGPGNTEAFF. CDR3 bases: TGTGCCAGCAGCTGGGGGGGGCCCGGGAACACTGAAGCTTTCTTT. The rearrangement uses TRBV7-9 and TRBJ1-1; tentative D call: TRBD1 (6 bases). Germline V lookup: CDR1 SEHNR, CDR2 FQNEAQ (reference sequence). The CDR3 is 15 residues long. V dropped 4 bases and J dropped 1 base, with 13 bases sitting between them.

The chain recombines TRBV3-1 with TRBJ2-1, with a weak D call TRBD1 (6 bases). The germline gives CDR1 LGHDT, CDR2 YNNKEL (reference sequence). This CDR3 is 12 amino acids long. V was clipped by 1 base and J by 15 bases, with 13 bases between them. The CDR3 DNA is TGTGCCAGCAGCCAAGGGACAGCGTATCGGTTCTTC. It codes for CASSQGTAYRFF.

V usage is TRBV30 and J usage is TRBJ2-7, with 9 bases aligning to TRBD2. V lost 0 bases to trimming and J lost 6 bases; unmatched junction nucleotides: 12. Germline CDR1 is GTSNPN and CDR2 is SVGIG (reference sequence). This CDR3 region has 16 residues. This CDR3 is CAWSVPRASGKGEQYF. DNA for the CDR3: TGTGCCTGGAGTGTACCACGGGCTAGCGGGAAAGGCGAGCAGTACTTC.

This clonotype was recorded many times. This chain links TRBV2 with TRBJ1-1; D is uncertain. The germline V and J ends were trimmed by 9 bases and 0 bases, with 14 bases remaining between them. The V gene's germline CDR1 is SNHLY and CDR2 FYNNEI. The CDR3 loop spans 14 amino acids. The CDR3 reads CARSLGQLNTEAFF. The CDR3 nucleotides read TGTGCCAGATCCCTAGGGCAGCTGAACACTGAAGCTTTCTTT.

This clonotype was counted a few times. The V call is TRBV29-1, the J call TRBJ2-7; the D gene is possibly TRBD1 (5 bases). The germline V gene has CDR1 SQVTM and CDR2 ANQGSEA. The length of the CDR3 is 12 residues. V lost 3 bases, J lost 7 bases, and 13 bases lay in between. CDR3 protein: CSVEARQREQYF. The CDR3 DNA reads TGCAGCGTTGAGGCCCGACAGAGGGAGCAGTACTTC.

This clonotype has a handful of counts. This chain connects TRBV4-2 to TRBJ2-7, with 7 bases lining up with TRBD1. From germline, CDR1 is LGHNA and CDR2 YNFKEQ. The junction had 11 bases not matched to a gene; V was cut back by 4 bases and J by 5 bases. The CDR3 runs 15 residues. CDR3 in DNA: TGTGCCAGCAGCCCTCGGACAGGCTTCGTGGACGAGCAGTACTTC. It specifies CASSPRTGFVDEQYF.